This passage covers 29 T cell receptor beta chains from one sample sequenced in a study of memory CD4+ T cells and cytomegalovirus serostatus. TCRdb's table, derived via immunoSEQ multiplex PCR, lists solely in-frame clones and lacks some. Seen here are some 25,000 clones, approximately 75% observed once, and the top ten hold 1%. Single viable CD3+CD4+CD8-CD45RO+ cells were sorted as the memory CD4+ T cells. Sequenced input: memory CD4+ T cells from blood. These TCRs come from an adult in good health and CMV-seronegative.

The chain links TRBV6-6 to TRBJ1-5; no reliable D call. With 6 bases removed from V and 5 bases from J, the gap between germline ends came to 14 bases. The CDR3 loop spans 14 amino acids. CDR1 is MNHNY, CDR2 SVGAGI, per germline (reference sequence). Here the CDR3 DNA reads TGTGCCAGCAGCCGCTTGATGGGGTATCAGCCCCAGCATTTT. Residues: CASSRLMGYQPQHF.

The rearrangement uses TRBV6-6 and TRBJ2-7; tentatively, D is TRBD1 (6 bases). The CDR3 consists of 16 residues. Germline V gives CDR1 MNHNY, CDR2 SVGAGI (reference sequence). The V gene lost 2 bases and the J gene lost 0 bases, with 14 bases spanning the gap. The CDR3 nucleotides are TGTGCCAGCAGTTACCCCAGGGGAGCTGGCTCCTACGAGCAGTACTTC. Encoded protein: CASSYPRGAGSYEQYF.

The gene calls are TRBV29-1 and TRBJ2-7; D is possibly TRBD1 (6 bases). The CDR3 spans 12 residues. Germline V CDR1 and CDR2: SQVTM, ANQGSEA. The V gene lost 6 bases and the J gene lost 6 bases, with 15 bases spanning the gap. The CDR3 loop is CSVTLTGFEQYF. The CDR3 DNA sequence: TGCAGCGTGACCCTAACAGGGTTCGAGCAGTACTTC.

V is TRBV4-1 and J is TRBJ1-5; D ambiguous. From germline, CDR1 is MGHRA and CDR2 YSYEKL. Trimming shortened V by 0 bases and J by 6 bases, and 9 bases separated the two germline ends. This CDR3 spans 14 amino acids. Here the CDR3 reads CASSQELSPQPQHF. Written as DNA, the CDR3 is TGCGCCAGCAGCCAAGAGTTGAGCCCTCAGCCCCAGCATTTT.

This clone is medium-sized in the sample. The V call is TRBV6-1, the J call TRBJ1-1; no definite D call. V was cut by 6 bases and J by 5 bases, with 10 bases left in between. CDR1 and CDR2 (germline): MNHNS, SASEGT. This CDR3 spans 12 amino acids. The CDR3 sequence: CASRDSWTEAFF. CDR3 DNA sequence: TGTGCCAGCAGGGATAGCTGGACTGAAGCTTTCTTT.

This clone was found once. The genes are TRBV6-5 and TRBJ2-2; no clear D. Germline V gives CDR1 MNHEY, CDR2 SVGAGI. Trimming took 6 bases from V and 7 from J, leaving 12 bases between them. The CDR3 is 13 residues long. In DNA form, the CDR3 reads TGTGCCAGCAGAGACGACGAATACGGGGAGCTGTTTTTT. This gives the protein CASRDDEYGELFF.

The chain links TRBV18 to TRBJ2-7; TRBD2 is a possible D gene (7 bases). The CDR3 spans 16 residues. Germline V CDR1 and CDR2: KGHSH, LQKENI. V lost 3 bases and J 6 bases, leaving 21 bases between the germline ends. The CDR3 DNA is TGTGCCAGCTCACCGGCGGGGGCCGGCATGAGTTCCGAGCAGTACTTC. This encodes CASSPAGAGMSSEQYF.

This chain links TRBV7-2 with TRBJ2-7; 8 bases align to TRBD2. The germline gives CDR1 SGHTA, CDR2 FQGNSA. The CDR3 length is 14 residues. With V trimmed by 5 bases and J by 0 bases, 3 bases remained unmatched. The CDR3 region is CASSLSGVSYEQYF. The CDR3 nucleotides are TGTGCCAGCAGCCTTAGCGGGGTCTCCTACGAGCAGTACTTC.

Here the CDR3 reads CASSLVVTGTGGYEQYF. The CDR3, as DNA: TGTGCCAGCAGCTTGGTTGTGACCGGGACAGGGGGCTACGAGCAGTACTTC. The chain has TRBV5-4 and TRBJ2-7; 11 nucleotides line up with TRBD1. Germline V gene data show CDR1 as SGHNT and CDR2 as YYREEE (reference sequence). J was trimmed by 3 bases and V by 0 bases; bases with no gene match: 8. This CDR3 is 17 amino acids long. The variable domain in full, completed from reference TRBV5-4 and TRBJ2-7, reads ETGVTQSPTHLIKTRGQQVTLRCSSQSGHNTVSWYQQALGQGPQFIFQYYREEENGRGNFPPRFSGLQFPNYSSELNVNALELDDSALYLCASSLVVTGTGGYEQYFGPGTRLTVT.

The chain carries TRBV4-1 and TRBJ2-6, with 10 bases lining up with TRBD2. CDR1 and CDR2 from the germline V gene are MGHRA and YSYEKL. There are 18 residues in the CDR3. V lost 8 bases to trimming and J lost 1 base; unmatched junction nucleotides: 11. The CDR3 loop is CASRYASGGKSGANVLTF. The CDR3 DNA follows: TGCGCCAGCCGATATGCTAGCGGGGGCAAATCTGGGGCCAACGTCCTGACTTTC.

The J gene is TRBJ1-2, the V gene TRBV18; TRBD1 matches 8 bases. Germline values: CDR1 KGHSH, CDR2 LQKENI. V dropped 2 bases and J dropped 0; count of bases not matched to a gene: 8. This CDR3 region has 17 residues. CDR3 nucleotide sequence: TGTGCCAGCTCACCAACGACTCAGACAGGGGCTAACTATGGCTACACCTTC. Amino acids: CASSPTTQTGANYGYTF.

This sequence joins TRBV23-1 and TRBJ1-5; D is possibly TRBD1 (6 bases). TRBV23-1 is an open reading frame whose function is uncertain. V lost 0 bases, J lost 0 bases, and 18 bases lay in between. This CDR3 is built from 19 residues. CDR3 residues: CASSQSGAGTPYSNQPQHF. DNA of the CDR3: TGCGCCAGCAGTCAATCGGGGGCTGGGACACCTTATAGCAATCAGCCCCAGCATTTT.

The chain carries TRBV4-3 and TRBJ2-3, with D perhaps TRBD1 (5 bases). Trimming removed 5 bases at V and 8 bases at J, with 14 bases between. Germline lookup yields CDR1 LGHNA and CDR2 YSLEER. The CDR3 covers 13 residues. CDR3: CASSKSGSGTQYF. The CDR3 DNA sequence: TGCGCCAGCAGCAAGTCAGGGTCAGGTACGCAGTATTTT.

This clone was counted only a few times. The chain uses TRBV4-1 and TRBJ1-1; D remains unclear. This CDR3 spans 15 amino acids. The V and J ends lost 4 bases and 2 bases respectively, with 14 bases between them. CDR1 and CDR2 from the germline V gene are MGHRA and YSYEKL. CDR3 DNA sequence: TGCGCCAGCAGCCCCCTTCTCGGCGGAAACACTGAAGCTTTCTTT. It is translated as CASSPLLGGNTEAFF.

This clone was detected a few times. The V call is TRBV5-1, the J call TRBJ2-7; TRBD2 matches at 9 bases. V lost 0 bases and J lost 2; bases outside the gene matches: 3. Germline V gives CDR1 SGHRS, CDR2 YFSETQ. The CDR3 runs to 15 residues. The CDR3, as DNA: TGCGCCAGCAGCTTGGAGGGCGGGAGGGCCTACGAGCAGTACTTC. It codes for CASSLEGGRAYEQYF. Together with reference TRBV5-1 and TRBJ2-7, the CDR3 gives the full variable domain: KAGVTQTPRYLIKTRGQQVTLSCSPISGHRSVSWYQQTPGQGLQFLFEYFSETQRNKGNFPGRFSGRQFSNSRSEMNVSTLELGDSALYLCASSLEGGRAYEQYFGPGTRLTVT.

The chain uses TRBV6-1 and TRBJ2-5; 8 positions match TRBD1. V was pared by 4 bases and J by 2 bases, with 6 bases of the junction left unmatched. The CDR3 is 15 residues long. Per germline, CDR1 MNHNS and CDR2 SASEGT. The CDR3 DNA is TGTGCCAGCAGTGTATTCCGGGACAGGCAAGAGACCCAGTACTTC. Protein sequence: CASSVFRDRQETQYF.

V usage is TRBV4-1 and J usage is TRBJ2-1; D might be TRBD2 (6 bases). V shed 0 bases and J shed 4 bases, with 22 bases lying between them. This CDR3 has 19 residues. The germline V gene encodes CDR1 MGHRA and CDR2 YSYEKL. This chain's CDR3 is CASSQDGLGRIQIYNEQFF. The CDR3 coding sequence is TGCGCCAGCAGCCAAGATGGGCTAGGGAGGATACAAATTTACAATGAGCAGTTCTTC.

This CDR3 reads CASSLRTGSGNTIYF. The DNA for the CDR3 is TGTGCCAGCAGCTTGAGAACCGGCTCTGGAAACACCATATATTTT. This rearrangement joins TRBV5-8 to TRBJ1-3; D is ambiguous. The germline CDR1 and CDR2 sequences are SGHTS and YDEGEE. This CDR3 has 15 amino acids. V lost 1 base and J lost 0, with 8 bases in between.

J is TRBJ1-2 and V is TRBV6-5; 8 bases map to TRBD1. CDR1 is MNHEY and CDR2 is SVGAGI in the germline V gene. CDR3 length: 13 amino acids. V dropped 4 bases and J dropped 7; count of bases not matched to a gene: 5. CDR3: CASSFGQGRGYTF. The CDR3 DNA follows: TGTGCCAGCAGTTTCGGACAGGGTCGTGGCTACACCTTC.

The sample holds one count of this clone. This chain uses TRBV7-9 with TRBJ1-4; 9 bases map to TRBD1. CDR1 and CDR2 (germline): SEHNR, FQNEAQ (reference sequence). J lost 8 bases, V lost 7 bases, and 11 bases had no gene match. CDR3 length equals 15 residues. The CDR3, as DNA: TGTGCCAGCACCCCGGGGACAGGGAATGAGGAAAAACTGTTTTTT. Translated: CASTPGTGNEEKLFF.

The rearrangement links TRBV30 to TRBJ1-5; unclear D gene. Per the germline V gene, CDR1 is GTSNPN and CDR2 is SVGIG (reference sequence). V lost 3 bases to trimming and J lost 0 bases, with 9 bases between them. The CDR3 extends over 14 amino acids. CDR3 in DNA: TGTGCCTGGAGCGCTGAAAATAGCAATCAGCCCCAGCATTTT. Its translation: CAWSAENSNQPQHF.

Written as DNA, the CDR3 is TGTGCCAGCAGTTTAGGTGGAGGGGTTAGTGAAAAACTGTTTTTT. Amino acids: CASSLGGGVSEKLFF. The genes are TRBV28 and TRBJ1-4, with D tentatively TRBD1 (5 bases). With 2 bases removed from V and 7 bases from J, the gap between germline ends came to 14 bases. This CDR3 contains 15 residues. CDR1 and CDR2 (germline): MDHEN, SYDVKM.

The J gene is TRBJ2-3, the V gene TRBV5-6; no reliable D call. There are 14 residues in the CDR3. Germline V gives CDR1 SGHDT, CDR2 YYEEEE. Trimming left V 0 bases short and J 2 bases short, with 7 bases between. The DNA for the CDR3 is TGTGCCAGCAGCTTGGCCTCGCACACAGATACGCAGTATTTT. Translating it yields CASSLASHTDTQYF.

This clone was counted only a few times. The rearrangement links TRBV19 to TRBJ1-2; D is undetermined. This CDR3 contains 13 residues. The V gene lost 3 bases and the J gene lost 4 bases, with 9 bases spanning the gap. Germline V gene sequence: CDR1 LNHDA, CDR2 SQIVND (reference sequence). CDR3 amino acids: CASSIGPLYGYTF. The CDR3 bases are TGTGCCAGTAGTATCGGACCACTCTATGGCTACACCTTC.

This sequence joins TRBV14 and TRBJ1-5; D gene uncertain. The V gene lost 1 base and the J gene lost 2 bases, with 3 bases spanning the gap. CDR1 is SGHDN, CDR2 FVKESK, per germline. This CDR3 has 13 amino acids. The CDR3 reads CASSQGGNQPQHF. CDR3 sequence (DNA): TGTGCCAGCAGCCAAGGAGGCAATCAGCCCCAGCATTTT.

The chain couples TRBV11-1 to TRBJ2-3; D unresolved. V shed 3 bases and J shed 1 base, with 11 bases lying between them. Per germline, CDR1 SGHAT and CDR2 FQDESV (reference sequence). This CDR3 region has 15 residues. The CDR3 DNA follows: TGTGCCAGCAGCTTGGGCACAGCAGGCACAGATACGCAGTATTTT. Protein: CASSLGTAGTDTQYF. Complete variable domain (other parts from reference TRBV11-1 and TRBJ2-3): EAEVAQSPRYKITEKSQAVAFWCDPISGHATLYWYRQILGQGPELLVQFQDESVVDDSQLPKDRFSAERLKGVDSTLKIQPAELGDSAMYLCASSLGTAGTDTQYFGPGTRLTVL.

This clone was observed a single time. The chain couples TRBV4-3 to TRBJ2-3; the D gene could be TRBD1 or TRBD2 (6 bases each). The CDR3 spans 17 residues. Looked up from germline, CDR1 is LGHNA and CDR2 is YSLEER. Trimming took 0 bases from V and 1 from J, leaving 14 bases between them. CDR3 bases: TGCGCCAGCAGCCAAGAGAATAAGAGGGGGGGCACAGATACGCAGTATTTT. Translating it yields CASSQENKRGGTDTQYF.

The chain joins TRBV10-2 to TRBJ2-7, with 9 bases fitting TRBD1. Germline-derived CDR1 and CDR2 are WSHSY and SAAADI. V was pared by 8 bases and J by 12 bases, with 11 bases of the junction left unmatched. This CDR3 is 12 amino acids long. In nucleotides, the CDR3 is TGCGCCAGCGGAGAACAGGGGGCCCCGAGGTACTTC. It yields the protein CASGEQGAPRYF.

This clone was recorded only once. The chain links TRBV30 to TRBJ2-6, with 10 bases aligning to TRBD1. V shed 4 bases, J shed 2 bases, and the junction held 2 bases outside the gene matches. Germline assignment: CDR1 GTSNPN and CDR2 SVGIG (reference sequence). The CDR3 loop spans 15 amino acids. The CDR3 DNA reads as TGTGCCTGGATAGGGACAGGGGCTGGGGCCAACGTCCTGACTTTC. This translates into CAWIGTGAGANVLTF.